A single sample gave rise to the 25 T cell receptor beta chains below, sequenced in a study of OX40 agonist ivuxolimab in advanced cancers. TCRdb's table, derived via immunoSEQ multiplex PCR, lists solely in-frame clones and lacks some. The top ten clones hold approximately 25% of a sample with over 35,000 clones, over 65% of them seen once. The sequencing used CD4+ or CD8+ T cells sorted from blood, collected in a trial of the OX40 agonist ivuxolimab. Receptors were obtained from an adult with an advanced solid tumor such as melanoma, head and neck, liver or kidney cancer.

The V and J genes are TRBV4-3 and TRBJ2-2; D unclear. Germline loops: CDR1 LGHNA, CDR2 YSLEER. With 4 bases removed from V and 6 bases from J, the gap between germline ends came to 9 bases. This CDR3 is 13 amino acids long. The CDR3 DNA reads TGCGCCAGCAGCCTGGTAGCCTCCGGGGAGCTGTTTTTT. It yields the protein CASSLVASGELFF.

This chain uses TRBV28 with TRBJ1-2; perhaps TRBD1 as D (6 bases). In germline, CDR1 is MDHEN, CDR2 SYDVKM. Trimming shortened V by 6 bases and J by 4 bases, and 18 bases separated the two germline ends. The CDR3 covers 15 residues. The CDR3 DNA sequence: TGTGCCAGCAGCGAGCCCCAGGGGAGACTCTATGGCTACACCTTC. It specifies CASSEPQGRLYGYTF.

V and J are TRBV25-1 and TRBJ1-4, with D possibly being TRBD1 (5 bases). Germline V gene sequence: CDR1 MGHDK, CDR2 SYGVNS. The CDR3 is 14 amino acids. The ends were cut back, 2 bases at V and 4 bases at J, with 8 bases in the middle. The CDR3 protein is CASSEGAVNEKLFF. CDR3 coding DNA: TGTGCCAGCAGTGAAGGGGCAGTTAATGAAAAACTGTTTTTT.

The chain links TRBV7-2 to TRBJ2-7, with 7 bases lining up with TRBD2. The germline V gene has CDR1 SGHTA and CDR2 FQGNSA. The CDR3 is made up of 15 amino acids. The V gene end was trimmed by 1 base and the J gene end by 0 bases; junction bases not matched to a gene: 3. The chain's CDR3 is CASSLGEGYSYEQYF. The CDR3 DNA reads as TGTGCCAGCAGCTTAGGGGAGGGATACTCCTACGAGCAGTACTTC.

The rearrangement links TRBV10-3 to TRBJ2-1; weak D call: TRBD1 (5 bases). The CDR3 runs 16 residues. With 4 bases removed from V and 5 bases from J, the gap between germline ends came to 18 bases. Germline lookup yields CDR1 ENHRY and CDR2 SYGVKD. The CDR3 nucleotides are TGTGCCATCAGTGCAACAGGAGCTACTTACGACAATGAGCAGTTCTTC. Its translation is CAISATGATYDNEQFF.

The V call is TRBV10-3, the J call TRBJ2-7; possibly TRBD2 for D (5 bases). V was trimmed by 4 bases and J by 6 bases, leaving 7 bases between them. CDR3 length: 11 residues. Germline V gene data show CDR1 as ENHRY and CDR2 as SYGVKD. CDR3 sequence: CAISAGSEQYF. CDR3 sequence (DNA): TGTGCCATCAGTGCGGGGAGCGAGCAGTACTTC.

This clone was counted only a few times. This rearrangement joins TRBV9 to TRBJ2-2; D uncertain. V lost 0 bases, J lost 2 bases, and 11 bases lay in between. The CDR3 runs 16 residues. Germline V CDR1 and CDR2: SGDLS, YYNGEE. CDR3 nucleotide sequence: TGTGCCAGCAGCGTAGGGAGTAGGAGTAACACCGGGGAGCTGTTTTTT. It yields the protein CASSVGSRSNTGELFF.

V is TRBV6-5 and J is TRBJ2-5, with 8 bases lining up with TRBD2. V was clipped by 5 bases and J by 5 bases; unmatched bases: 10. Per the germline V gene, CDR1 is MNHEY and CDR2 is SVGAGI. The CDR3 length is 15 residues. The CDR3 nucleotides are TGTGCCAGCAGTGCCAGCGGGAGAGGTCGGGAGACCCAGTACTTC. It encodes CASSASGRGRETQYF.

This chain links TRBV4-1 with TRBJ2-2; TRBD2 matches at 14 bases. CDR1 is MGHRA, CDR2 YSYEKL, per germline. Trimming took 1 base from V and 4 from J; bases not matched to a gene: 5. CDR3 length: 18 residues. CDR3 amino acids: CASSQGGLAGVGTGELFF. In DNA, the CDR3 is TGCGCCAGCAGCCAAGGGGGACTAGCGGGAGTAGGCACCGGGGAGCTGTTTTTT.

The chain carries TRBV5-6 and TRBJ2-1; tentatively, D is TRBD2 (6 bases). This CDR3 comprises 17 residues. Germline V gives CDR1 SGHDT, CDR2 YYEEEE. Trimming stripped 4 bases from V and 0 bases from J, with 17 bases between. Here the CDR3 reads CASSQLTREFSYNEQFF. The DNA for the CDR3 is TGTGCCAGCAGCCAACTCACCCGGGAGTTCTCCTACAATGAGCAGTTCTTC.

There are a few counts of this clone. The chain has TRBV6-5 and TRBJ1-5; D gene unclear. The CDR3 contains 14 residues. V was cut by 8 bases and J by 1 base, with 12 bases left in between. Germline CDR1 is MNHEY and CDR2 is SVGAGI. CDR3 loop: CASQSGLSNQPQHF. The DNA for the CDR3 is TGTGCCAGCCAAAGTGGACTGAGCAATCAGCCCCAGCATTTT.

The chain uses TRBV28 and TRBJ2-1; 8 bases map to TRBD2. The ends lost 1 base at V and 8 bases at J; junction bases unmatched: 4. The germline V gene encodes CDR1 MDHEN and CDR2 SYDVKM. The CDR3 covers 14 residues. As DNA, the CDR3 is TGTGCCAGCAGTTTATCGGCTAGCGGGTATGAGCAGTTCTTC. This encodes CASSLSASGYEQFF. The full variable domain, its missing parts supplied by reference TRBV28 and TRBJ2-1, is DVKVTQSSRYLVKRTGEKVFLECVQDMDHENMFWYRQDPGLGLRLIYFSYDVKMKEKGDIPEGYSVSREKKERFSLILESASTNQTSMYLCASSLSASGYEQFFGPGTRLTVL.

This clone has only one observation. V is TRBV11-2 and J is TRBJ1-3, with 9 bases aligning to TRBD1. Germline assignment: CDR1 SGHAT and CDR2 FQNNGV. This CDR3 region has 16 residues. V lost 4 bases, J lost 3 bases, and 7 bases stayed unmatched. DNA of the CDR3: TGTGCCAGCAGCTCCCGGGACAGGGTTTTTGGAAACACCATATATTTT. Protein product: CASSSRDRVFGNTIYF.

This clone was found once. The rearrangement joins TRBV30 to TRBJ1-5; D not certain. The CDR3 is made up of 12 amino acids. V was clipped by 2 bases and J by 4 bases, with 6 bases between them. Germline-derived CDR1 and CDR2 are GTSNPN and SVGIG (reference sequence). The CDR3 spells CAWSPSNQPQHF. The CDR3 DNA is TGTGCCTGGAGTCCCTCGAATCAGCCCCAGCATTTT. The complete variable domain, with remaining parts taken from reference TRBV30 and TRBJ1-5, reads SQTIHQWPATLVQPVGSPLSLECTVEGTSNPNLYWYRQAAGRGLQLLFYSVGIGQISSEVPQNLSASRPQDRQFILSSKKLLLSDSGFYLCAWSPSNQPQHFGDGTRLSIL.

DNA of the CDR3: TGTGCCAGCAGCGACAGTAGAGAGACCCAGTACTTC. It codes for CASSDSRETQYF. V and J are TRBV2 and TRBJ2-5; possible D gene TRBD1, 5 bases. The V gene's germline CDR1 is SNHLY and CDR2 FYNNEI. The CDR3 sequence is 12 residues long. V lost 6 bases and J lost 4, with 9 bases in between.

This clone was seen a single time. The J gene is TRBJ1-5, the V gene TRBV2, with D maybe TRBD1 (5 bases). Trimming pared 6 bases from V and 10 bases from J, leaving 13 bases between. The CDR3 consists of 12 residues. Per the germline V gene, CDR1 is SNHLY and CDR2 is FYNNEI. As DNA, the CDR3 is TGTGCCAGCAGCCCTATGGGGGGACCCCAGCATTTT. Translating gives CASSPMGGPQHF.

V and J are TRBV4-2 and TRBJ2-7; TRBD1 aligns across 10 bases. This CDR3 has 15 amino acids. Germline V CDR1 and CDR2: LGHNA, YNFKEQ. The junction had 8 bases not matched to a gene; V was cut back by 3 bases and J by 6 bases. Here the CDR3 reads CASSQWEGTGVEQYF. The DNA of the CDR3 is TGTGCCAGCAGCCAGTGGGAAGGGACAGGGGTCGAGCAGTACTTC.

The chain is built from TRBV19 and TRBJ1-3; 9 bases align to TRBD1. J lost 0 bases, V lost 3 bases, and 0 bases had no gene match. Per the germline V gene, CDR1 is LNHDA and CDR2 is SQIVND (reference sequence). This CDR3 has 15 residues. The CDR3 spells CASSMTGGSGNTIYF. The CDR3 bases are TGTGCCAGTAGTATGACAGGGGGCTCTGGAAACACCATATATTTT.

This clone was detected only a few times. The chain combines TRBV4-1 with TRBJ1-2; 8 bases fit TRBD1. CDR1 is MGHRA, CDR2 YSYEKL, per germline. This CDR3 region has 15 residues. V lost 0 bases, J lost 3 bases, and 3 bases stayed unmatched. CDR3 coding DNA: TGCGCCAGCAGCCAAGAGGACAGGGATCACTATGGCTACACCTTC. Amino acid sequence: CASSQEDRDHYGYTF.

This sequence joins TRBV10-3 and TRBJ2-1; 12 bases match TRBD2. CDR3 length equals 16 residues. J was trimmed by 9 bases and V by 0 bases; bases with no gene match: 6. CDR1 and CDR2 (germline): ENHRY, SYGVKD. The CDR3, as DNA: TGTGCCATCAGTGAGTCGAAGACTAGCGGGAGTGGTGAGCAGTTCTTC. Translating gives CAISESKTSGSGEQFF.

The chain uses TRBV5-6 and TRBJ1-6, with D possibly TRBD1 on 5 matching bases. Germline V CDR1 and CDR2: SGHDT, YYEEEE. This CDR3 is 19 amino acids long. Deletions cut 4 bases from V and 0 bases from J, with 20 bases between. CDR3 nucleotide sequence: TGTGCCAGCAGCGCCGGGAGGGGACCCCTTAGCTCCTATAATTCACCCCTCCACTTT. It translates to CASSAGRGPLSSYNSPLHF.

V is TRBV5-6 and J is TRBJ1-1; 9 bases are a match to TRBD1. Losses at the gene ends were 2 bases for V and 12 bases for J; bases not matched to a gene: 11. In germline, CDR1 is SGHDT, CDR2 YYEEEE. This CDR3 has 14 residues. CDR3 sequence: CASSFPGQGRLTFF. The CDR3 nucleotides are TGTGCCAGCAGCTTTCCGGGACAGGGCCGGCTGACTTTCTTT.

This chain uses TRBV5-1 with TRBJ1-1; no reliable D call. This CDR3 is built from 13 residues. From germline, CDR1 is SGHRS and CDR2 YFSETQ. V lost 2 bases, J lost 1 base, and 6 bases lay in between. CDR3 in amino acids: CASSFGENTEAFF. The CDR3 region has the DNA TGCGCCAGCAGCTTCGGCGAGAACACTGAAGCTTTCTTT.

The chain uses TRBV11-3 and TRBJ2-1, with 9 bases matching TRBD1. The CDR3 is 14 amino acids. CDR1 is SGHNT and CDR2 is YENEEA in the germline V gene. V shed 4 bases and J 9 bases; nucleotides not matched to a gene: 7. In DNA form, the CDR3 reads TGTGCCAGCAGCTCTGGGACAGGGTGGGGTGAGCAGTTCTTC. Amino acids: CASSSGTGWGEQFF.

This clone was counted only a few times. The V call is TRBV2, the J call TRBJ2-1, with TRBD2 matching over 10 bases. Germline V gene lookup returns CDR1 SNHLY and CDR2 FYNNEI. The CDR3 totals 16 residues. V lost 3 bases, J lost 8 bases, and 10 bases stayed unmatched. CDR3 loop: CASSEELAGAAYEQFF. DNA for the CDR3: TGTGCCAGCAGTGAGGAGCTAGCGGGAGCTGCCTATGAGCAGTTCTTC.